The 25 T cell receptor beta chains reported below all come from one sample, sequenced in a study of CD8+ T cells in alopecia areata (dated by TCRdb to 2016 to 2019). This sample's time point label indicates: roughly 24 weeks on oral tofacitinib. The label giving this sample's treatment or condition can be read as: oral pan-JAK inhibitor, 5-10 mg twice daily. The library was obtained by the immunoSEQ multiplex PCR assay. RNA was extracted from all samples and reverse transcribed into cDNA, which served as template for TCR sequencing. TCRdb took over this immuneACCESS table, retaining in-frame rearrangements with V and J assigned. Such tables are incomplete; in checked studies, under half of the missing clones stem from an unresolved V gene, and the remainder is unexplained. Counted in this sample were about 200,000 clones; more than 45% of them appeared once. The ten top clones hold more than 5.5% of the sample.

Here the sequenced sample was CD4+ T cells sorted from blood, taken at week 24, from a patient treated with tofacitinib. The receptors were gathered from a human donor with alopecia areata.

The chain couples TRBV29-1 to TRBJ2-3; D remains unclear. The CDR3 totals 13 residues. V was pared by 7 bases and J by 0 bases, with 11 bases between. Per germline, CDR1 SQVTM and CDR2 ANQGSEA. DNA of the CDR3: TGCAGCGCAGACCCAGCGAGCACAGATACGCAGTATTTT. Amino acids: CSADPASTDTQYF.

Notes on this clone: One junction end does not reproduce the germline sequence, and a read error may be involved. CDR3 in DNA: TGTGCCAGCAGCTGGAAGGTCCCCTTT. Translating gives CASSWKVPF. The chain uses TRBV5-4 and TRBJ1-1, with D unresolved. Germline CDR1 reads SGHNT; CDR2 reads YYREEE (reference sequence). The length of the CDR3 is 9 residues.

This chain connects TRBV11-2 to TRBJ2-3; D unresolved. V was trimmed by 4 bases and J by 5 bases, leaving 13 bases between them. Germline assignment: CDR1 SGHAT and CDR2 FQNNGV. The CDR3 length is 14 residues. CDR3 sequence: CASSSRPILDTQYF. The CDR3 bases are TGTGCCAGCAGCTCGAGACCGATCTTAGATACGCAGTATTTT.

This clone appeared a few times. The rearrangement uses TRBV10-3 and TRBJ1-5; no clear D. Germline assignment: CDR1 ENHRY and CDR2 SYGVKD. The CDR3 extends over 14 amino acids. V lost 0 bases to trimming and J lost 4 bases, with 7 bases between them. CDR3: CAISESGGNQPQHF. The CDR3 DNA reads TGTGCCATCAGTGAGTCTGGAGGGAATCAGCCCCAGCATTTT.

There are a few counts of this clone. The chain carries TRBV4-1 and TRBJ2-7, with D unresolved. The CDR3 consists of 16 residues. V gave up 1 base and J gave up 0 bases, with 13 bases separating them. In germline, CDR1 is MGHRA, CDR2 YSYEKL. This CDR3 reads CASSQVSMGISYEQYF. In DNA, the CDR3 is TGCGCCAGCAGCCAAGTTTCAATGGGTATCTCCTACGAGCAGTACTTC.

The chain joins TRBV5-6 to TRBJ2-7; 12 nucleotides line up with TRBD1. V lost 4 bases and J lost 2; bases outside the gene matches: 13. The CDR3 consists of 18 residues. Germline V gene lookup returns CDR1 SGHDT and CDR2 YYEEEE. The CDR3 sequence is CASSPGTGGYSITYEQYF. CDR3 nucleotide sequence: TGTGCCAGCAGCCCCGGGACAGGGGGCTACTCTATCACCTACGAGCAGTACTTC.

In DNA, the CDR3 is TGTGCCAGCAGCTTAGCGAGGGAAGGCTACACCTTC. Its translation is CASSLAREGYTF. The V and J genes are TRBV7-2 and TRBJ1-2; no reliable D call. Germline lookup yields CDR1 SGHTA and CDR2 FQGNSA. V was pared by 0 bases and J by 8 bases, with 7 bases between. This CDR3 contains 12 residues.

The rearrangement uses TRBV15 and TRBJ2-6, with TRBD1 identical over 7 bases. Losses at the gene ends were 0 bases for V and 4 bases for J; bases not matched to a gene: 15. The CDR3 covers 20 residues. In germline, CDR1 is LNHNV, CDR2 YYDKDF (reference sequence). CDR3 sequence reads: CATSRDPGQWGLSGANVLTF. The CDR3, as DNA: TGTGCCACCAGCAGAGACCCGGGACAGTGGGGGCTCTCGGGGGCCAACGTCCTGACTTTC. Variable domain in full (rest from reference TRBV15 and TRBJ2-6): DAMVIQNPRYQVTQFGKPVTLSCSQTLNHNVMYWYQQKSSQAPKLLFHYYDKDFNNEADTPDNFQSRRPNTSFCFLDIRSPGLGDTAMYLCATSRDPGQWGLSGANVLTFGAGSRLTVL.

This clone was detected only a few times. This chain links TRBV4-1 with TRBJ2-1, with TRBD2 matching over 11 bases. V lost 2 bases, J lost 7 bases, and 4 bases stayed unmatched. CDR3 size: 15 residues. Germline V gene sequence: CDR1 MGHRA, CDR2 YSYEKL. This chain's CDR3 is CASSQFLAGGNEQFF. DNA for the CDR3: TGCGCCAGCAGCCAATTCCTAGCGGGAGGTAATGAGCAGTTCTTC.

In regard to this clone: Additional DNA sequences in this sample encode the identical CDR3. V is TRBV29-1 and J is TRBJ2-3; TRBD2 matches 8 bases. The CDR3 consists of 13 residues. Trimming cost V 4 bases and J 0 bases; bases outside gene matches: 0. Germline V gene data show CDR1 as SQVTM and CDR2 as ANQGSEA. CDR3 protein: CSVGGGSTDTQYF. The CDR3 bases are TGCAGCGTTGGCGGGGGGAGCACAGATACGCAGTATTTT.

J is TRBJ1-2 and V is TRBV4-3; D remains ambiguous. Germline-derived CDR1 and CDR2 are LGHNA and YSLEER. Trimming cost V 0 bases and J 5 bases, with 10 bases left between them. CDR3 length equals 14 residues. CDR3 residues: CASSQEVREYGYTF. CDR3 bases: TGCGCCAGCAGCCAAGAAGTAAGAGAATATGGCTACACCTTC.

The J gene is TRBJ1-4, the V gene TRBV27, with D tentatively TRBD1 (6 bases). Per germline, CDR1 MNHEY and CDR2 SMNVEV (reference sequence). V was cut by 5 bases and J by 7 bases, with 11 bases left in between. This CDR3 comprises 13 residues. DNA for the CDR3: TGTGCCAGCAGTCCCCGGACAGCTGAAAAACTGTTTTTT. It specifies CASSPRTAEKLFF.

In this sample, this clone turned up a few times. The chain is built from TRBV29-1 and TRBJ1-5, with unresolved D. V was pared by 7 bases and J by 4 bases, with 14 bases between. Looked up from germline, CDR1 is SQVTM and CDR2 is ANQGSEA. The CDR3 length is 13 residues. CDR3 protein: CSAQVERNQPQHF. In DNA form, the CDR3 reads TGCAGCGCCCAAGTGGAGCGGAATCAGCCCCAGCATTTT. Full variable domain (rest looked up from reference TRBV29-1 and TRBJ1-5): SAVISQKPSRDICQRGTSLTIQCQVDSQVTMMFWYRQQPGQSLTLIATANQGSEATYESGFVIDKFPISRPNLTFSTLTVSNMSPEDSSIYLCSAQVERNQPQHFGDGTRLSIL.

The chain couples TRBV9 to TRBJ2-3, with TRBD1 as a possible D gene (6 bases). Per the germline V gene, CDR1 is SGDLS and CDR2 is YYNGEE. V was clipped by 5 bases and J by 6 bases, with 16 bases between them. The CDR3 length is 14 residues. In nucleotides, the CDR3 is TGTGCCAGCAGTCCCCAACACAGGGCCGATACGCAGTATTTT. As protein: CASSPQHRADTQYF.

V usage is TRBV4-2 and J usage is TRBJ1-4; 9 bases match TRBD1. Germline V lookup: CDR1 LGHNA, CDR2 YNFKEQ. The CDR3 length is 16 residues. V shed 3 bases, J shed 8 bases, and the junction held 10 bases outside the gene matches. The CDR3 is CASSQKDGTGKEKLFF. The DNA for the CDR3 is TGTGCCAGCAGCCAGAAGGACGGGACAGGGAAAGAAAAACTGTTTTTT.

The CDR3 sequence is CSVEDRTGTYNTEAFF. CDR3 nucleotide sequence: TGCAGCGTTGAAGACCGGACAGGGACTTACAACACTGAAGCTTTCTTT. This sequence joins TRBV29-1 and TRBJ1-1; 8 bases fit TRBD1. Losses at the gene ends were 0 bases for V and 2 bases for J; bases not matched to a gene: 8. Germline V gives CDR1 SQVTM, CDR2 ANQGSEA. This CDR3 comprises 16 residues.

The chain is built from TRBV4-1 and TRBJ1-6; D is unresolved. The CDR3 extends over 15 amino acids. Trimming took off 2 bases at V and 5 bases at J, with 10 bases between the two ends. CDR1 and CDR2 from the germline V gene are MGHRA and YSYEKL. The CDR3 region has the DNA TGCGCCAGCAGCCAAACCCAGGCTGATAATTCACCCCTCCACTTT. Protein sequence: CASSQTQADNSPLHF.

This clone has just a few counts. The CDR3 region is CASSFDTGTRNIQYF. CDR3 bases: TGTGCCAGCAGCTTTGATACCGGGACCAGAAACATTCAGTACTTC. The chain has TRBV5-6 and TRBJ2-4, with D perhaps matching TRBD1 or TRBD2 (5 bases each). V lost 2 bases to trimming and J lost 6 bases, with 15 bases between them. Germline lookup yields CDR1 SGHDT and CDR2 YYEEEE. CDR3 length: 15 residues.

The V call is TRBV6-6, the J call TRBJ2-1, with 9 bases fitting TRBD2. Germline V gene data show CDR1 as MNHNY and CDR2 as SVGAGI (reference sequence). This CDR3 spans 15 amino acids. V lost 4 bases and J lost 6; bases outside the gene matches: 7. The chain's CDR3 is CASSSWAGGPNEQFF. The CDR3 coding sequence is TGTGCCAGCAGTTCGTGGGCGGGAGGGCCCAATGAGCAGTTCTTC.

The chain joins TRBV9 to TRBJ2-5; D may be TRBD2 (5 bases). The length of the CDR3 is 13 residues. V was pared by 4 bases and J by 4 bases, with 11 bases between. CDR1 and CDR2 from the germline V gene are SGDLS and YYNGEE. CDR3 sequence: CASSLQSGETQYF. Here the CDR3 DNA reads TGTGCCAGCAGCCTTCAGAGCGGAGAGACCCAGTACTTC.

This clone was seen only a few times. The chain recombines TRBV29-1 with TRBJ1-4, with 7 bases fitting TRBD1. Germline-derived CDR1 and CDR2 are SQVTM and ANQGSEA. The CDR3 loop spans 13 amino acids. The trim removed 6 bases at V and 4 bases at J, leaving 5 bases unmatched. The CDR3 sequence is CSVAGTDNEKLFF. The CDR3 nucleotides read TGCAGCGTGGCCGGGACAGATAATGAAAAACTGTTTTTT.

The chain couples TRBV5-1 to TRBJ2-7; tentatively, D is TRBD2 (6 bases). Germline V gene data show CDR1 as SGHRS and CDR2 as YFSETQ. The CDR3 totals 16 residues. V lost 0 bases and J 0 bases, leaving 13 bases between the germline ends. This chain's CDR3 is CASSLVGSGSSYEQYF. Here the CDR3 DNA reads TGCGCCAGCAGCTTGGTGGGTAGCGGCAGCTCCTACGAGCAGTACTTC.

The chain is built from TRBV27 and TRBJ2-5; tentative D call: TRBD1 (5 bases). This CDR3 spans 14 amino acids. Germline V lookup: CDR1 MNHEY, CDR2 SMNVEV (reference sequence). V lost 6 bases and J 3 bases, leaving 14 bases between the germline ends. CDR3 DNA: TGTGCCAGCAGATACGCTGGGGCAGAAGAGACCCAGTACTTC. Protein: CASRYAGAEETQYF.

The sample holds a few counts of this clone. The V gene is TRBV5-1, the J gene TRBJ2-5; 7 bases match TRBD1. The CDR3 length is 12 residues. Germline CDR1 and CDR2: SGHRS and YFSETQ. J lost 5 bases, V lost 5 bases, and 3 bases had no gene match. The CDR3 coding sequence is TGCGCCAGCAGACAGGGGATGGAGACCCAGTACTTC. This encodes CASRQGMETQYF. The full variable domain, with the rest looked up from reference TRBV5-1 and TRBJ2-5, is KAGVTQTPRYLIKTRGQQVTLSCSPISGHRSVSWYQQTPGQGLQFLFEYFSETQRNKGNFPGRFSGRQFSNSRSEMNVSTLELGDSALYLCASRQGMETQYFGPGTRLLVL.

The chain recombines TRBV6-5 with TRBJ2-6; D not certain. The CDR3 runs 15 residues. V lost 6 bases and J lost 0, with 9 bases in between. CDR1 and CDR2 from the germline V gene are MNHEY and SVGAGI. The CDR3 DNA is TGTGCCAGCAGAGTAAGCCACTCTGGGGCCAACGTCCTGACTTTC. It translates to CASRVSHSGANVLTF.